The present TCR beta chain was sequenced within a study of shared clonotypes between healthy human individuals. Across the study: Donors had three CD4 naive, three CD4 memory, two CD8 naive and one CD8 memory plate apiece.

TCRdb's copy holds only in-frame clones and misses some; the assay was immunoSEQ multiplex PCR. The sample yields 1,500,000 or so clones, less than 99% seen once. The study's findings and limits: Generation probabilities were higher for clonotypes shared across all four sorted-subset donors than for unshared ones. Genetic and exposure-history diversity was limited by the few donors.

A note on this clone: Its antigen remains unidentified.

This CDR3 has 15 residues. The germline V gene encodes CDR1 MRHNA and CDR2 SNTAGT. The ends lost 0 bases at V and 9 bases at J; junction bases unmatched: 6. The source material was naive CD4+ T cells sorted from blood. Subset meaning: CD45RA+ positively selected. The chain joins TRBV6-4 to TRBJ2-1; 9 nucleotides match TRBD1. This TCR came from a man aged 25-40 years in good health. The CDR3 loop reads CASSDSGTGYAEQFF. Here the CDR3 DNA reads TGTGCCAGCAGTGACTCCGGGACAGGGTACGCTGAGCAGTTCTTC.